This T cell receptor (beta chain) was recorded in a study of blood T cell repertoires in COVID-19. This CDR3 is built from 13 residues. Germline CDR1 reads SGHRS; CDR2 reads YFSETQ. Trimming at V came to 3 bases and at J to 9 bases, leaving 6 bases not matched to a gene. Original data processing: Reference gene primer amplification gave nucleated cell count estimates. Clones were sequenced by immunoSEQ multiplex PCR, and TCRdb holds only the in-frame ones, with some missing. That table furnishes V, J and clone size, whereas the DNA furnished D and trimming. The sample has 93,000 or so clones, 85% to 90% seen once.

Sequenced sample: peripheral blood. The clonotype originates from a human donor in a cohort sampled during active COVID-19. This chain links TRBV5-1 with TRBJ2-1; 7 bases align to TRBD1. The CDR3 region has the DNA TGCGCCAGCAGCTCGGGACAGTCAATTGAGCAGTTCTTC. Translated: CASSSGQSIEQFF.